This TCR beta chain emerged from a study of T cells after yellow fever vaccination. Whole-study context: SMART-Seq v4 Ultra Low Input prepared libraries from low-cell fractions.

A 5'RACE template-switching step, the method used to make TCR cDNA, added a universal primer site and UMIs. TCRdb ran MiXCR on the 5' RACE reads and lists one entry per CDR3 protein. The repertoire holds 250,000 to 300,000 distinct CDR3 sequences, with around 13% as singletons. The study, taken as a whole, reports: Weaker overall, the secondary response nonetheless peaked faster (day 5 versus 15). Abundant clonotypes from the bulk population could contaminate FACS-sorted repertoires.

Between the trimmed V and J ends, which lost 2 bases and 7 bases, there was a span of 9 bases. This CDR3 has 14 amino acids. Of note for this clonotype: Its antigen is as yet unknown.

The chain has TRBV12-3 or TRBV12-4 and TRBJ1-6, with D possibly matching TRBD1 (5 bases). Sequenced here: CD4+ T cells sorted from PBMCs, sampled 45 days after the yellow fever booster vaccination. The receptor's source is a man in his thirties or forties who received the YFV17D yellow fever vaccine. In nucleotides, the CDR3 is TGTGCCAGCAGTTTATTGACAGACAATTCACCCCTCCACTTT. Amino acids: CASSLLTDNSPLHF.